The 5 T cell receptor beta chains reported below all come from one sample, sequenced in a study of T cells expressing NK-cell markers. TCRdb reprocessed the 5' RACE reads and stores each CDR3 protein as one record, lacking DNA. Here the sample table reports about 170,000 distinct CDR3 sequences. The sample consisted of blood T cells: a sorted CD56 or NKG2C T cell subset, CD4+ or CD8+ T cells, or bulk PBMC T cells (not recorded which). These receptors were collected from a man between 18 and 69 years old in good health.

The chain uses TRBV10-3 and TRBJ1-2; TCRdb selects TRBD1, and the lack of DNA leaves this call unchecked. Per the germline V gene, CDR1 is ENHRY and CDR2 is SYGVKD. The CDR3 extends over 19 amino acids. This CDR3 is CAISEAQGTPTGANYGYTF.

The chain links TRBV3-1 to TRBJ2-5; lacking DNA, the TRBD2 call made by TCRdb goes unchecked. The CDR3 has 16 residues. The V gene's germline CDR1 is LGHDT and CDR2 YNNKEL (reference sequence). The CDR3 spells CASSQNPGEAGRTQYF.

The chain couples TRBV11-2 to TRBJ2-3; without DNA, the TCRdb call of TRBD1 cannot be checked. This CDR3 has 14 residues. CDR1 SGHAT and CDR2 FQNNGV come from the germline V gene. This CDR3 reads CASSQGENAYTQYF.

The chain has TRBV7-8 and TRBJ1-1. Germline assignment: CDR1 SGHVS and CDR2 FQNEAQ. The CDR3 has 15 residues. This chain's CDR3 is CASSLGEGANTEAFF.

V usage is TRBV6-2 or TRBV6-3 and J usage is TRBJ2-3; TCRdb selects TRBD1, and the lack of DNA leaves this call unchecked. The CDR3 extends over 15 amino acids. Per germline, CDR1 MNHEY and CDR2 SVGEGT. The CDR3 is CASSRRDRSTDTQYF.